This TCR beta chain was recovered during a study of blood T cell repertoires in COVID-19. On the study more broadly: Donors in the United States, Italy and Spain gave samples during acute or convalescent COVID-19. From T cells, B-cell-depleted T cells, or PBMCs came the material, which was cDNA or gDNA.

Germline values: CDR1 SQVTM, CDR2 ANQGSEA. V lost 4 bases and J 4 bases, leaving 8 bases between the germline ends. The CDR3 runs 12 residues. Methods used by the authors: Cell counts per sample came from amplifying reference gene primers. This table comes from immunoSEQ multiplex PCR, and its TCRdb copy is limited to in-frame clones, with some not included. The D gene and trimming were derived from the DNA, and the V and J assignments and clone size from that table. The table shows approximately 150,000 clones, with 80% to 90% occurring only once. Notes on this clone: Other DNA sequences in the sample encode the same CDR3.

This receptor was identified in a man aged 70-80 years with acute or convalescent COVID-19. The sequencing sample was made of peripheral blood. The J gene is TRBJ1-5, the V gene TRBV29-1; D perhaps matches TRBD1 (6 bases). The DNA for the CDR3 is TGCAGCGTTGCACAGGGTAATCAGCCCCAGCATTTT. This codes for CSVAQGNQPQHF.